This T cell receptor beta chain was captured by sequencing in a study of blood T cell repertoires in COVID-19. Cohort 3 donors were reported recovered after two negative PCRs, clearance, or symptom resolution. This clone came up a few times. The CDR3 has 14 amino acids. In germline, CDR1 is MGHDK, CDR2 SYGVNS. Trimming cost V 3 bases and J 0 bases, with 6 bases left between them. Using immunoSEQ multiplex PCR, the repertoire was profiled, and TCRdb retains in-frame clones only, with some absent. The sample consists of around 230,000 clones, around 90% of them appearing once. This TCR was recovered from a woman in her twenties or thirties who had recovered from COVID-19. The chain combines TRBV25-1 with TRBJ1-5; D gene ambiguous. The sequenced sample was PBMCs or T cells enriched from blood (not recorded which). CDR3 in amino acids: CASSDTNSNQPQHF. The CDR3 coding sequence is TGTGCCAGCAGTGACACTAATAGCAATCAGCCCCAGCATTTT.